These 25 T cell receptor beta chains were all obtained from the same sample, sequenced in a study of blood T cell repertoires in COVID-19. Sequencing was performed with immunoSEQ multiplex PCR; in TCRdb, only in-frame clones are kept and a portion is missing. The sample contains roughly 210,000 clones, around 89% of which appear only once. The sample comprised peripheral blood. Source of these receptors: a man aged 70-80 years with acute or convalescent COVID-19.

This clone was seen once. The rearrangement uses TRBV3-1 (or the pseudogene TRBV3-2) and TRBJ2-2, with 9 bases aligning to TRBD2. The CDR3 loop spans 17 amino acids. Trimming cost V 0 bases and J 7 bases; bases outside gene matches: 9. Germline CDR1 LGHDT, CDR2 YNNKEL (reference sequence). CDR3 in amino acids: CASSQDLGREGHGELFF. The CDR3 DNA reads TGTGCCAGCAGCCAAGATCTTGGGCGGGAGGGCCACGGGGAGCTGTTTTTT.

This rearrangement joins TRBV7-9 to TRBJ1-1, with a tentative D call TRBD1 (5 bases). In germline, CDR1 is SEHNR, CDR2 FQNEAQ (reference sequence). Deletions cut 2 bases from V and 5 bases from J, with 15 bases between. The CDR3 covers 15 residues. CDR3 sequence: CASSLWVKEGTEAFF. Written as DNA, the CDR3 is TGTGCCAGCAGCTTATGGGTAAAGGAGGGGACTGAAGCTTTCTTT.

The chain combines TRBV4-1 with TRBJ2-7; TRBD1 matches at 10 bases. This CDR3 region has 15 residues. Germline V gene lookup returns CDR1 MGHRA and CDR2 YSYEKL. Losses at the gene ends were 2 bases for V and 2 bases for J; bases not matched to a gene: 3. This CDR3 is CASSQPGQGPYEQYF. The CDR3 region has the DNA TGCGCCAGCAGCCAACCGGGACAGGGGCCCTACGAGCAGTACTTC.

CDR3 DNA: TGCGCCAGCAGCAAGCGGGGTAGCACAGATACGCAGTATTTT. Protein product: CASSKRGSTDTQYF. V usage is TRBV5-1 and J usage is TRBJ2-3, with 7 bases that match TRBD2. V was pared by 4 bases and J by 0 bases, with 2 bases of the junction left unmatched. CDR1 is SGHRS, CDR2 YFSETQ, per germline. The CDR3 is 14 amino acids.

CDR3 protein: CASSQDLGRATGGYTF. DNA of the CDR3: TGTGCCAGCAGCCAAGATTTAGGACGGGCAACAGGTGGCTACACCTTC. The chain combines TRBV3-1 (or the pseudogene TRBV3-2) with TRBJ1-2; weak D call: TRBD1 (5 bases). V lost 0 bases, J lost 7 bases, and 18 bases lay in between. The CDR3 loop spans 16 amino acids. Germline V gene data show CDR1 as LGHDT and CDR2 as YNNKEL (reference sequence).

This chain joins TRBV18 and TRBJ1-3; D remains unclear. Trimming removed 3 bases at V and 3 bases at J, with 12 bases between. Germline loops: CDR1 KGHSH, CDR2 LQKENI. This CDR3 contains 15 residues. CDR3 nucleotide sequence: TGTGCCAGCTCACCGGGCGAAGGTTTTGGAAACACCATATATTTT. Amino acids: CASSPGEGFGNTIYF.

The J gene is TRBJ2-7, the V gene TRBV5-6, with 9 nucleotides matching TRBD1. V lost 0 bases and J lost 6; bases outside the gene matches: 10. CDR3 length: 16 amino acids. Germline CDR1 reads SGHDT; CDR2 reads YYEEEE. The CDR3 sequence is CASSLGDRVVGGEQYF. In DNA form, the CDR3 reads TGTGCCAGCAGCTTGGGGGACAGGGTAGTTGGGGGCGAGCAGTACTTC.

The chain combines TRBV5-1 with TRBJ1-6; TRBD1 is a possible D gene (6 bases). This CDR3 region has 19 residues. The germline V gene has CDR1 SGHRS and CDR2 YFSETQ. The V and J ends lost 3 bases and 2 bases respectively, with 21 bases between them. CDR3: CASSSTPMQGTTYNSPLHF. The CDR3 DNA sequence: TGCGCCAGCAGCTCGACCCCAATGCAGGGGACCACCTATAATTCACCCCTCCACTTT.

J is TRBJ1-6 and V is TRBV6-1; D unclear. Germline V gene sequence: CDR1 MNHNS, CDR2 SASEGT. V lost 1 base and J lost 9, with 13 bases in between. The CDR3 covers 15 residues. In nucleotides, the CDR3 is TGTGCCAGCAGTGAAGGACATACTCGTGGTTCACCCCTCCACTTT. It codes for CASSEGHTRGSPLHF.

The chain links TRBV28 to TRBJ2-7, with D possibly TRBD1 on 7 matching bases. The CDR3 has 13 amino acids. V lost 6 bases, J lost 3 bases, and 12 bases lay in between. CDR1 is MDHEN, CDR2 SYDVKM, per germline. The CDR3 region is CASRAGQYYEQYF. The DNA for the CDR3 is TGTGCCAGCAGGGCGGGACAGTACTACGAGCAGTACTTC. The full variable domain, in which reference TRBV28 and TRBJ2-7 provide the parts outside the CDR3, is DVKVTQSSRYLVKRTGEKVFLECVQDMDHENMFWYRQDPGLGLRLIYFSYDVKMKEKGDIPEGYSVSREKKERFSLILESASTNQTSMYLCASRAGQYYEQYFGPGTRLTVT.

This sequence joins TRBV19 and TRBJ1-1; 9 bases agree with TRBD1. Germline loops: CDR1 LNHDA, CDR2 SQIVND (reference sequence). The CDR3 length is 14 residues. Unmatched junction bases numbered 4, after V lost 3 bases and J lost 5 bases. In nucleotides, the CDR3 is TGTGCCAGTAGTATGTGGACAGGGGTAACTGAAGCTTTCTTT. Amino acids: CASSMWTGVTEAFF.

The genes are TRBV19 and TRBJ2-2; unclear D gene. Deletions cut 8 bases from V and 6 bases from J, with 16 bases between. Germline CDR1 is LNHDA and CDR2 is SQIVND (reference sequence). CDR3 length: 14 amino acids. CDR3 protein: CASAKRAIAGELFF. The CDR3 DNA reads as TGTGCCAGTGCAAAGAGAGCTATTGCCGGGGAGCTGTTTTTT.

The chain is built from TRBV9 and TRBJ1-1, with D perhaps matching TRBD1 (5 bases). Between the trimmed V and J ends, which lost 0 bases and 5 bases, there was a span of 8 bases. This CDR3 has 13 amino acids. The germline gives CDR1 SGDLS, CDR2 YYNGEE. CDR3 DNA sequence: TGTGCCAGCAGCGTAGAGGCAGGGACTGAAGCTTTCTTT. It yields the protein CASSVEAGTEAFF.

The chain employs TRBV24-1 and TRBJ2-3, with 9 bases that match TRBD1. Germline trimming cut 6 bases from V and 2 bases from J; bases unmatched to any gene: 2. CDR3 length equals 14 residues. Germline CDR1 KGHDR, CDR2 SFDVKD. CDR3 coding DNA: TGTGCCACCAGTCGGACAGGGGACACAGATACGCAGTATTTT. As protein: CATSRTGDTDTQYF.

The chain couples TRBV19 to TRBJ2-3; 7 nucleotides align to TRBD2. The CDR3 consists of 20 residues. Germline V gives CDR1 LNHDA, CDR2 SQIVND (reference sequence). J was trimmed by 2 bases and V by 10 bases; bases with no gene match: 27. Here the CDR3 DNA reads TGTGCCACCAAGTCCGTCACGAGTGCTAGCGGTTCTCCTCACACAGATACGCAGTATTTT. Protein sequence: CATKSVTSASGSPHTDTQYF.

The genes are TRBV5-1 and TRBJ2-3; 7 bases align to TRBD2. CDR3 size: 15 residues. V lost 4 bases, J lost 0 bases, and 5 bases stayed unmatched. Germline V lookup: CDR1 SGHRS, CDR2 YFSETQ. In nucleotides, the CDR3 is TGCGCCAGCAGCAAACTAGCGTCTAGCACAGATACGCAGTATTTT. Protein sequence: CASSKLASSTDTQYF.

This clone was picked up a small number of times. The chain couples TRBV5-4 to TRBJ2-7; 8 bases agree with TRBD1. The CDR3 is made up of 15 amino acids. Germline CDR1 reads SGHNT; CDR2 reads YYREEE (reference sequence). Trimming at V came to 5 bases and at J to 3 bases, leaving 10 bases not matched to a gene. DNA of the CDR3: TGTGCCAGCAGTACCACCGGACAGGGATACTACGAGCAGTACTTC. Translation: CASSTTGQGYYEQYF. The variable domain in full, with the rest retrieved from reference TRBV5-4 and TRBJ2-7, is ETGVTQSPTHLIKTRGQQVTLRCSSQSGHNTVSWYQQALGQGPQFIFQYYREEENGRGNFPPRFSGLQFPNYSSELNVNALELDDSALYLCASSTTGQGYYEQYFGPGTRLTVT.

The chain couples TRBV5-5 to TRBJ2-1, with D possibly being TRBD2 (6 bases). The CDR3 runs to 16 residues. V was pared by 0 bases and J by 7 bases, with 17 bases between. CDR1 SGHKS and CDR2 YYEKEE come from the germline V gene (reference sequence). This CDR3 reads CASSLDPLSRGNEQFF. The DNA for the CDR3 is TGTGCCAGCAGCTTGGATCCCCTTAGCCGGGGGAATGAGCAGTTCTTC.

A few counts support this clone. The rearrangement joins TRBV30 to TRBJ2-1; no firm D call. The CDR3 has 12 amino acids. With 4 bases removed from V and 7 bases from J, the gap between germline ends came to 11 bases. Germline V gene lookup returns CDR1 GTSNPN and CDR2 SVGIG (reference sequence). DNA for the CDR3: TGTGCCTGGAATCCCTACGGGAATGAGCAGTTCTTC. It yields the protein CAWNPYGNEQFF.

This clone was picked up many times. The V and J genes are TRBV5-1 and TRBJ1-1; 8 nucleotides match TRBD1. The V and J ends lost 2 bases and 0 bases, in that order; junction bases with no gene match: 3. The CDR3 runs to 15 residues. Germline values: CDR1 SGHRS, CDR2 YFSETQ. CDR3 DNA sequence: TGCGCCAGCAGCTTCCGGACAGGGATGAACACTGAAGCTTTCTTT. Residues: CASSFRTGMNTEAFF.

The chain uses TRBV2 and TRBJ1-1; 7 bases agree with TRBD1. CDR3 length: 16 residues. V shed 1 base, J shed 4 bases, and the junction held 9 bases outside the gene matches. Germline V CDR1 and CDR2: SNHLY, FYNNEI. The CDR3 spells CASSEVRGQFGTEAFF. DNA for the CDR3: TGTGCCAGCAGTGAAGTTAGGGGGCAGTTTGGCACTGAAGCTTTCTTT. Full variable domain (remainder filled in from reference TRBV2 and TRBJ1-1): EPEVTQTPSHQVTQMGQEVILRCVPISNHLYFYWYRQILGQKVEFLVSFYNNEISEKSEIFDDQFSVERPDGSNFTLKIRSTKLEDSAMYFCASSEVRGQFGTEAFFGQGTRLTVV.

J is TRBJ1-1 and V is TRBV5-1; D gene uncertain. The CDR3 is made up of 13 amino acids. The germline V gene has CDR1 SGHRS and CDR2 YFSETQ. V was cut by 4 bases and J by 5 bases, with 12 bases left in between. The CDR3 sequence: CASSPAGWTEAFF. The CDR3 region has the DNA TGCGCCAGCAGCCCCGCGGGTTGGACTGAAGCTTTCTTT.

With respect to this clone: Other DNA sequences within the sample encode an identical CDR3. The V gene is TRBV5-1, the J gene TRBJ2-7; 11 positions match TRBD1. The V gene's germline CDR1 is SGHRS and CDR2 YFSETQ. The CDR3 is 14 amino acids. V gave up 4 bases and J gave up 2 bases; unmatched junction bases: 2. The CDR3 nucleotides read TGCGCCAGCAGCGCGGGACAGGGGGCCTACGAGCAGTACTTC. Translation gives CASSAGQGAYEQYF.

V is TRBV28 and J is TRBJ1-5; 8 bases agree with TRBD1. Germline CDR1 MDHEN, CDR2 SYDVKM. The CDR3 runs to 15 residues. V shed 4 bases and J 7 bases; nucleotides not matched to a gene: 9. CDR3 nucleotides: TGTGCCAGCAGTTCCGCAGGGGGCGCAGGGCAGCCCCAGCATTTT. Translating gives CASSSAGGAGQPQHF. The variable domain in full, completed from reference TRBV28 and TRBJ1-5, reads DVKVTQSSRYLVKRTGEKVFLECVQDMDHENMFWYRQDPGLGLRLIYFSYDVKMKEKGDIPEGYSVSREKKERFSLILESASTNQTSMYLCASSSAGGAGQPQHFGDGTRLSIL.

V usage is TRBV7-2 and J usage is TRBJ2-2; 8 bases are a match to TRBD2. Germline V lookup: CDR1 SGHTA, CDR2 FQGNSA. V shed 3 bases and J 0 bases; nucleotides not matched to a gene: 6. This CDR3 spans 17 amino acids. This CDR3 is CASSFWSGGTNTGELFF. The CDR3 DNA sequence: TGTGCCAGCAGCTTCTGGTCGGGGGGGACGAACACCGGGGAGCTGTTTTTT. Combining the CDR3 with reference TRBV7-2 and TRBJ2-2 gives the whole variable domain GAGVSQSPSNKVTEKGKDVELRCDPISGHTALYWYRQSLGQGLEFLIYFQGNSAPDKSGLPSDRFSAERTGGSVSTLTIQRTQQEDSAVYLCASSFWSGGTNTGELFFGEGSRLTVL.